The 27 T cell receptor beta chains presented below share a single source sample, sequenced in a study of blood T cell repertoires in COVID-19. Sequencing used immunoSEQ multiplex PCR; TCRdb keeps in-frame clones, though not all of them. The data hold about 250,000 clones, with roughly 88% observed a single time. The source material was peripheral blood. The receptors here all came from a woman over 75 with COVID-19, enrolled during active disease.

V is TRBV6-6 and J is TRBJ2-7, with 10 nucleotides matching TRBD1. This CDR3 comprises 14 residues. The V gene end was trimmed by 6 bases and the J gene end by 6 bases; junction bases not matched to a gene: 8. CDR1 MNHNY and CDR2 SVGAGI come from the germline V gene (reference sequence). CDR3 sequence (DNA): TGTGCCAGCAGCTACCCGGGACAGGGGAGCGAGCAGTACGTC. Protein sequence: CASSYPGQGSEQYV.

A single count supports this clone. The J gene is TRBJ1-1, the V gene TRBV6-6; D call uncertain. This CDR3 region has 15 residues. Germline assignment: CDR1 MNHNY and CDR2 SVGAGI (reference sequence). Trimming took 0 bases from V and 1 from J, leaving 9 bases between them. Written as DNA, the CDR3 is TGTGCCAGCAGTTACTCGAACAGTCAGAACACTGAAGCTTTCTTT. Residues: CASSYSNSQNTEAFF.

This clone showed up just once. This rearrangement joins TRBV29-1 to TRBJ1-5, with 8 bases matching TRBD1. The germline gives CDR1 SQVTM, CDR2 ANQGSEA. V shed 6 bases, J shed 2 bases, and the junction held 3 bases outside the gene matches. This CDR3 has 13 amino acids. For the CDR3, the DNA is TGCAGCGTCACAGGGGGTGGCAATCAGCCCCAGCATTTT. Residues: CSVTGGGNQPQHF.

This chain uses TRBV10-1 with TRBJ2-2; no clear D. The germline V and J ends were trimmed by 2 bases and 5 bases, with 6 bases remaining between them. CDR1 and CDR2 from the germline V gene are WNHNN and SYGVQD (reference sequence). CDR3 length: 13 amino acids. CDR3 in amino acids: CASSERETGELFF. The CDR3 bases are TGCGCCAGCAGTGAGCGAGAGACCGGGGAGCTGTTTTTT.

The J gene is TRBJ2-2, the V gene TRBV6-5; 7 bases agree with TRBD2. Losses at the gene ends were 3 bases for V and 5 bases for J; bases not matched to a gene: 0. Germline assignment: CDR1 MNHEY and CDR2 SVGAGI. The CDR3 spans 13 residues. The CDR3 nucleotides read TGTGCCAGCAGTTATAGCGGGACCGGGGAGCTGTTTTTT. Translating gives CASSYSGTGELFF.

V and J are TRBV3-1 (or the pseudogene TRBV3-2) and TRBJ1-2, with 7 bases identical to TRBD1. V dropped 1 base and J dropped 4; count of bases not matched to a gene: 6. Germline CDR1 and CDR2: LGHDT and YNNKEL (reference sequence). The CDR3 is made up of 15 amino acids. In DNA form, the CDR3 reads TGTGCCAGCAGCCAAGCCCCGACAGGGAGCTATGGCTACACCTTC. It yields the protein CASSQAPTGSYGYTF.

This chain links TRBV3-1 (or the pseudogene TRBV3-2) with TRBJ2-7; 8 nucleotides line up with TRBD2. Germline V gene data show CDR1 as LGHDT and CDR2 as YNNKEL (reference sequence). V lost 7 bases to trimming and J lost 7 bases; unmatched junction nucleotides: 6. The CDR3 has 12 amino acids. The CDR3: CASTSLAGEQYF. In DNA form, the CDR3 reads TGTGCCAGCACCTCGCTAGCGGGTGAGCAGTACTTC.

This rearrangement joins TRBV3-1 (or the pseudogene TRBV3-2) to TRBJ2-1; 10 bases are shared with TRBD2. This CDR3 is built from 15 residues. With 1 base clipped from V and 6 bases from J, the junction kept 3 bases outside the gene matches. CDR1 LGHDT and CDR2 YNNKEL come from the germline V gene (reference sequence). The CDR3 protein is CASSQGTSGANEQFF. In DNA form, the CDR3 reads TGTGCCAGCAGCCAAGGGACTAGCGGCGCCAATGAGCAGTTCTTC.

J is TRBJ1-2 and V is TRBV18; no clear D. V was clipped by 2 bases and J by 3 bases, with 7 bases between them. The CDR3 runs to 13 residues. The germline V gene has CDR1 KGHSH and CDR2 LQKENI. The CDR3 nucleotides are TGTGCCAGCTCACCAGGGCAGTACTATGGCTACACCTTC. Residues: CASSPGQYYGYTF.

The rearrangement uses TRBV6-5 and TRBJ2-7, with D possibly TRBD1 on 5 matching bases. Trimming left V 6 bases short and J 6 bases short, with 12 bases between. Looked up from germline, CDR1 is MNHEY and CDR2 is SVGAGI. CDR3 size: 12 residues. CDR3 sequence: CASRQGVLEQYV. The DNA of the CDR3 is TGTGCCAGCAGGCAGGGCGTCCTCGAGCAGTACGTC.

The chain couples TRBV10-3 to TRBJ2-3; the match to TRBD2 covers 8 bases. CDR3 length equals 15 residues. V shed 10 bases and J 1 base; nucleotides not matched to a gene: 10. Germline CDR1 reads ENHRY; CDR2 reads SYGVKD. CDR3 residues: CATEDSGGGTDTQYF. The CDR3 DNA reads TGTGCCACGGAGGACAGCGGGGGTGGCACAGATACGCAGTATTTT.

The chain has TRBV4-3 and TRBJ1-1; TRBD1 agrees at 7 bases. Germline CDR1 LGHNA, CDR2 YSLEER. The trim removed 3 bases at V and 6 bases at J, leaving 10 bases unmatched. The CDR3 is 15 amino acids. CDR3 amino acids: CASSHPDQGGSEAFF. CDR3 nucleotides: TGCGCCAGCAGCCATCCAGACCAGGGGGGCTCTGAAGCTTTCTTT.

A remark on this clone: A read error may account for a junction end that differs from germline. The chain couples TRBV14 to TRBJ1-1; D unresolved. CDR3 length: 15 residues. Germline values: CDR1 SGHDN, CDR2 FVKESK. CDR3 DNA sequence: TGTGCCAGCAGCCTGCATCTGGTGTTGAACTCTGAAGCTTTCTTT. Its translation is CASSLHLVLNSEAFF.

The CDR3: CASSEVPGAQHF. Written as DNA, the CDR3 is TGCGCCAGCAGTGAGGTTCCCGGAGCCCAGCATTTT. The J gene is TRBJ1-5, the V gene TRBV10-1, with D unresolved. Trimming removed 2 bases at V and 11 bases at J, with 10 bases between. Looked up from germline, CDR1 is WNHNN and CDR2 is SYGVQD (reference sequence). The CDR3 spans 12 residues.

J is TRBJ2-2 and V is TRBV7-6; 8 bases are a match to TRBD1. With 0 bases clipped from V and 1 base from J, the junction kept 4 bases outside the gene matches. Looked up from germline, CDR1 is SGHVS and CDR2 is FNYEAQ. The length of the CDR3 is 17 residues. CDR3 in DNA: TGTGCCAGCAGCTTAGCGCTGGGGACAGGGAACACCGGGGAGCTGTTTTTT. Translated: CASSLALGTGNTGELFF. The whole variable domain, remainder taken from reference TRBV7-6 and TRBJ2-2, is GAGVSQSPRYKVTKRGQDVALRCDPISGHVSLYWYRQALGQGPEFLTYFNYEAQQDKSGLPNDRFSAERPEGSISTLTIQRTEQRDSAMYRCASSLALGTGNTGELFFGEGSRLTVL.

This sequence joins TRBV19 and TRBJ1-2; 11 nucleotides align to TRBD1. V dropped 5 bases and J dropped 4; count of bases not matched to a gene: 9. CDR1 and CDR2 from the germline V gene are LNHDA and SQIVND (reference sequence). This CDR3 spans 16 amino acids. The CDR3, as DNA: TGTGCCAGTAGTGTAAGCCGGACAGGGGGCGGCTATGGCTACACCTTC. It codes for CASSVSRTGGGYGYTF. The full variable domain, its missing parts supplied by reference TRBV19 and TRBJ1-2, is DGGITQSPKYLFRKEGQNVTLSCEQNLNHDAMYWYRQDPGQGLRLIYYSQIVNDFQKGDIAEGYSVSREKKESFPLTVTSAQKNPTAFYLCASSVSRTGGGYGYTFGSGTRLTVV.

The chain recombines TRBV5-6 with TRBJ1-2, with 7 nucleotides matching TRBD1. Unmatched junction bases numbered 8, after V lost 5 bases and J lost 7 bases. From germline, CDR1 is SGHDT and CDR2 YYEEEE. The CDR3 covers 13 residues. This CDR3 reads CASSLTGSAGYTF. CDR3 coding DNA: TGTGCCAGCAGTCTGACAGGGAGCGCTGGCTACACCTTC.

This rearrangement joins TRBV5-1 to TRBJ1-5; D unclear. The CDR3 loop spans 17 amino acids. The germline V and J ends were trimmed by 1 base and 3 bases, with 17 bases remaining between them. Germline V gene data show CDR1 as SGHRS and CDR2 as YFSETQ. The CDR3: CASSLLFGLLINQPQHF. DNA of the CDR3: TGCGCCAGCAGCTTGCTCTTCGGACTACTAATCAATCAGCCCCAGCATTTT.

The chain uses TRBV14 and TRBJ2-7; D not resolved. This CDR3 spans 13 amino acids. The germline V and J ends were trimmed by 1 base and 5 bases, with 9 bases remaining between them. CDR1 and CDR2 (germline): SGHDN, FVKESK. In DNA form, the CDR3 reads TGTGCCAGCAGCCAAGGTAACCAGAACGAGCAGTACGTC. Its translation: CASSQGNQNEQYV.

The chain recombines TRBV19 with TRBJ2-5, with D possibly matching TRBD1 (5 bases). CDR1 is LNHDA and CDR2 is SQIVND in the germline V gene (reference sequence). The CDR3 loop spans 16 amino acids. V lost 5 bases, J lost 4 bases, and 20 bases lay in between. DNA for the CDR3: TGTGCCAGTAGTTCCAACGCGGCGCAGGGCCGAGAGACCCAGTACTTC. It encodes CASSSNAAQGRETQYF. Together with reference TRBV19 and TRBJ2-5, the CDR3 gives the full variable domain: DGGITQSPKYLFRKEGQNVTLSCEQNLNHDAMYWYRQDPGQGLRLIYYSQIVNDFQKGDIAEGYSVSREKKESFPLTVTSAQKNPTAFYLCASSSNAAQGRETQYFGPGTRLLVL.

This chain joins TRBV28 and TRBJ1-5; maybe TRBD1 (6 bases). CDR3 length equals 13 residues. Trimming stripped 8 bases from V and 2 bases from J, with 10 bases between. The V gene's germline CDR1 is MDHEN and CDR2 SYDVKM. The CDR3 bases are TGTGCCAGCGGCCCAGGGGGCAATCAGCCCCAGCATTTT. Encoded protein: CASGPGGNQPQHF.

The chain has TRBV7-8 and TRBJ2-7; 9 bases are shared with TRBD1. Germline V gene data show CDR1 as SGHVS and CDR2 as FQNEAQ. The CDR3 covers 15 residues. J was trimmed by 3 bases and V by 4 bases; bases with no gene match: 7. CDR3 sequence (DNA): TGTGCCAGCAGCTGGGGGACAGGGCCTTTCTACGAGCAGTACTTC. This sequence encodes CASSWGTGPFYEQYF.

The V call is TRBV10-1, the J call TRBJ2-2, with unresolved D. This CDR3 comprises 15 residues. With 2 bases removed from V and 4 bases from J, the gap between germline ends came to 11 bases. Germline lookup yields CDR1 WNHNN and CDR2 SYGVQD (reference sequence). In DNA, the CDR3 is TGCGCCAGCAGTGAGGACACCAAACTCACCGGGGAGCTGTTTTTT. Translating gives CASSEDTKLTGELFF.

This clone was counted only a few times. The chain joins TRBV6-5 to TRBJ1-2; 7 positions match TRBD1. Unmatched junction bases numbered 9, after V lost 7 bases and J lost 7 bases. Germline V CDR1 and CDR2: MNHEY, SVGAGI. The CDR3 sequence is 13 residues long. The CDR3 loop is CASILAPGGGYTF. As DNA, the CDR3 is TGTGCCAGCATCCTAGCACCAGGGGGTGGCTACACCTTC.

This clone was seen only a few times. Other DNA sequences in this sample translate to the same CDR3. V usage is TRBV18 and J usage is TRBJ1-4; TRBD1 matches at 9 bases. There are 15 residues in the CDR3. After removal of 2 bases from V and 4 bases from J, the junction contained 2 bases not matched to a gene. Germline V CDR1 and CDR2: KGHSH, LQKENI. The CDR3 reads CASSPGQGSNEKLFF. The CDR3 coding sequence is TGTGCCAGCTCACCAGGACAGGGGAGTAATGAAAAACTGTTTTTT.

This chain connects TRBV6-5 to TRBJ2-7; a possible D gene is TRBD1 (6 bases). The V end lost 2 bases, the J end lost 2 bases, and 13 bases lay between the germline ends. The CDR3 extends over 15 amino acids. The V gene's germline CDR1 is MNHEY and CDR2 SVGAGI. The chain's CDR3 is CASSYRVDRAYEQYF. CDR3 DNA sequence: TGTGCCAGCAGTTACCGAGTGGACAGAGCCTACGAGCAGTACTTC.

CDR3 nucleotides: TGTGCCAGCTCACCACAGCAGGCGATGAACACTGAAGCTTTCTTT. It codes for CASSPQQAMNTEAFF. The J gene is TRBJ1-1, the V gene TRBV18; no clear D. The CDR3 contains 15 residues. Germline CDR1 reads KGHSH; CDR2 reads LQKENI. V was clipped by 1 base and J by 0 bases, with 9 bases between them.